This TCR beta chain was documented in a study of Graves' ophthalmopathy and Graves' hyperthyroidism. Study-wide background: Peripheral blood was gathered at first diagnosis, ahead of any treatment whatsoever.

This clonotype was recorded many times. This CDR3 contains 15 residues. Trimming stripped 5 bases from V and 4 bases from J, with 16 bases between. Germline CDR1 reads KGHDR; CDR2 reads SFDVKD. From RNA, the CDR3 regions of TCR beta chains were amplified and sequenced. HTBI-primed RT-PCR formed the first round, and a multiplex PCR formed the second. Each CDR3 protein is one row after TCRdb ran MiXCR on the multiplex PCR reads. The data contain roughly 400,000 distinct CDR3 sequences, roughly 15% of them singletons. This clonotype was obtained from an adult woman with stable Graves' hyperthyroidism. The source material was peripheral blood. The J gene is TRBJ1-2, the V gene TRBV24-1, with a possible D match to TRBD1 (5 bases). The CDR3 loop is CATSAKGPGGYGYTF. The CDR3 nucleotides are TGTGCCACCAGTGCCAAGGGGCCGGGGGGCTATGGCTACACCTTC.